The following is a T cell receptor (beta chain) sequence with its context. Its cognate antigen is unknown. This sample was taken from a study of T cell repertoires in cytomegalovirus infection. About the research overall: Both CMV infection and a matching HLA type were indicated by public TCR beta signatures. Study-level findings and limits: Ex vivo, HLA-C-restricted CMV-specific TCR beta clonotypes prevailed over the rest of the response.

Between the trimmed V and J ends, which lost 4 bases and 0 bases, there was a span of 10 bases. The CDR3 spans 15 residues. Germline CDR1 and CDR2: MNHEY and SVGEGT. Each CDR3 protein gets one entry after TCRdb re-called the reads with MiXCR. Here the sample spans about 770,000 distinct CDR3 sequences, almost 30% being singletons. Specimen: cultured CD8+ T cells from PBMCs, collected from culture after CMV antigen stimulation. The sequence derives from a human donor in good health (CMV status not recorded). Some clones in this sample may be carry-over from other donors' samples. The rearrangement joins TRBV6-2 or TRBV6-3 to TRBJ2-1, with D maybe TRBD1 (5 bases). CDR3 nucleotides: TGTGCCAGCAGTTTCACAGGAGCCTCCTACAATGAGCAGTTCTTC. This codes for CASSFTGASYNEQFF.